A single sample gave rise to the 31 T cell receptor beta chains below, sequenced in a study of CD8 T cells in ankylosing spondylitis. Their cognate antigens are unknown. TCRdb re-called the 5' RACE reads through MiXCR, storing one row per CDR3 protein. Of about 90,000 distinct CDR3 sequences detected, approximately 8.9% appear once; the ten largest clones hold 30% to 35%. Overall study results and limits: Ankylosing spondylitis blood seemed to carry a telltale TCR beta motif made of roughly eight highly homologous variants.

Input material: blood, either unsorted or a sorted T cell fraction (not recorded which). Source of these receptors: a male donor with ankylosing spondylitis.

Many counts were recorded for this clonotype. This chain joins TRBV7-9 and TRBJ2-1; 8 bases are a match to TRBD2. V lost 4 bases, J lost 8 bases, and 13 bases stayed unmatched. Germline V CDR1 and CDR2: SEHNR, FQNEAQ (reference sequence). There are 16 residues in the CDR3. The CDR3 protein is CASSSLREGFWDEQFF. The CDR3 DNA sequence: TGTGCCAGCAGCTCCCTCCGGGAGGGCTTCTGGGATGAGCAGTTCTTC.

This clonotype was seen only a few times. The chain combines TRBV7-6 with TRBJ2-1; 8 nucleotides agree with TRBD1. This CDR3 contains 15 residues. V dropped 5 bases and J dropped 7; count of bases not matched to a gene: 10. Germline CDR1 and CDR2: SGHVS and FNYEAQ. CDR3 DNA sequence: TGTGCCAGCAGCCTAGACAGGGGATTAGGGAATGAGCAGTTCTTC. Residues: CASSLDRGLGNEQFF. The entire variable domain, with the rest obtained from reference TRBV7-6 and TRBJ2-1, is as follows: GAGVSQSPRYKVTKRGQDVALRCDPISGHVSLYWYRQALGQGPEFLTYFNYEAQQDKSGLPNDRFSAERPEGSISTLTIQRTEQRDSAMYRCASSLDRGLGNEQFFGPGTRLTVL.

The CDR3 spells CASSLDGLAGVSQFF. The CDR3 DNA is TGTGCCAGCAGCTTAGACGGTCTAGCGGGAGTTAGTCAGTTCTTC. The V call is TRBV7-6, the J call TRBJ2-1, with TRBD2 matching over 10 bases. CDR3 size: 15 residues. V lost 1 base, J lost 13 bases, and 10 bases stayed unmatched. CDR1 is SGHVS and CDR2 is FNYEAQ in the germline V gene.

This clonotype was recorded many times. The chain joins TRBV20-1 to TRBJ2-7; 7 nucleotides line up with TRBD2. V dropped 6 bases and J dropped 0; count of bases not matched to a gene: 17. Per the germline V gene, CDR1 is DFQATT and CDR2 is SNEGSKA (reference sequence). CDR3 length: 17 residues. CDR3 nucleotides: TGCAGTGCCCAAATATCAGGACTAGTGAGATTCTCCTACGAGCAGTACGTC. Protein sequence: CSAQISGLVRFSYEQYV.

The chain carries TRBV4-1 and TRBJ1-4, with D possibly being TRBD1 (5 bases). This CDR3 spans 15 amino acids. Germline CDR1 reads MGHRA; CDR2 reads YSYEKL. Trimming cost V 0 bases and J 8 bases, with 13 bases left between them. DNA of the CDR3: TGCGCCAGCAGCCAAGATAATGGACATAGAGAAAAACTGTTTTTT. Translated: CASSQDNGHREKLFF.

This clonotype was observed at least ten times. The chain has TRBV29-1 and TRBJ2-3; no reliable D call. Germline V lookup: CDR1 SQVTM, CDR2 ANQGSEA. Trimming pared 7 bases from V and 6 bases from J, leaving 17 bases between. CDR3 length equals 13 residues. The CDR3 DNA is TGCAGCGGCGGCGCCGGGTTTGGGGATACGCAGTATTTT. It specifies CSGGAGFGDTQYF.

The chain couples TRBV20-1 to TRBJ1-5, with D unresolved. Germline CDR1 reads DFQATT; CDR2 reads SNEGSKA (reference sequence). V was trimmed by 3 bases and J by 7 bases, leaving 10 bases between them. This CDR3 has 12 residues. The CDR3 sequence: CSASAEGQPQHF. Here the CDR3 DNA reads TGCAGTGCTAGTGCCGAGGGACAGCCCCAGCATTTT.

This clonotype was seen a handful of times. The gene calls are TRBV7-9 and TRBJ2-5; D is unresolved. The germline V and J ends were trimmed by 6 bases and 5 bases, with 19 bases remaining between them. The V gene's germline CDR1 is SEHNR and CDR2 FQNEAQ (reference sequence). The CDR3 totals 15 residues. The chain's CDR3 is CASRSIPGLGETQYF. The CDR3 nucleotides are TGTGCCAGCAGGTCGATTCCGGGCCTTGGGGAGACCCAGTACTTC. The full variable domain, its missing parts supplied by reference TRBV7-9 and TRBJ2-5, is DTGVSQNPRHKITKRGQNVTFRCDPISEHNRLYWYRQTLGQGPEFLTYFQNEAQLEKSRLLSDRFSAERPKGSFSTLEIQRTEQGDSAMYLCASRSIPGLGETQYFGPGTRLLVL.

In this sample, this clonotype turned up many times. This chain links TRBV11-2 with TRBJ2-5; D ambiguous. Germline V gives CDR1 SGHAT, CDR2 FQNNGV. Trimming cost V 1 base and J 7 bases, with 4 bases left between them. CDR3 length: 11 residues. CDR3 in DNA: TGTGCCAGCAGCTTAGCAGGGACCCAGTACTTC. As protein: CASSLAGTQYF. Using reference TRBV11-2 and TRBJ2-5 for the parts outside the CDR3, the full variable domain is EAGVAQSPRYKIIEKRQSVAFWCNPISGHATLYWYQQILGQGPKLLIQFQNNGVVDDSQLPKDRFSAERLKGVDSTLKIQPAKLEDSAVYLCASSLAGTQYFGPGTRLLVL.

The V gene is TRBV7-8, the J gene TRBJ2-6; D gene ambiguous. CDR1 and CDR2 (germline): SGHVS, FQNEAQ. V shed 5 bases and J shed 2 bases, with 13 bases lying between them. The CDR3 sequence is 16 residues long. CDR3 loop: CASSPGPNPGANVLTF. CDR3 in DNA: TGTGCCAGCAGCCCGGGCCCCAACCCTGGGGCCAACGTCCTGACTTTC. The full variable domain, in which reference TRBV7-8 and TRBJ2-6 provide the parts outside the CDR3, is GAGVSQSPRYKVAKRGQDVALRCDPISGHVSLFWYQQALGQGPEFLTYFQNEAQLDKSGLPSDRFFAERPEGSVSTLKIQRTQQEDSAVYLCASSPGPNPGANVLTFGAGSRLTVL.

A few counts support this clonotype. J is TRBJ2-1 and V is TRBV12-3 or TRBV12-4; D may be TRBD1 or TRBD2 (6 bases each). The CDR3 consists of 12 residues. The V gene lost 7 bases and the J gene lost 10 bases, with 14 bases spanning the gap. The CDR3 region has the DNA TGTGCCAGCAACCTACCCGGGGGCGAGCAGTTCTTC. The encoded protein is CASNLPGGEQFF.

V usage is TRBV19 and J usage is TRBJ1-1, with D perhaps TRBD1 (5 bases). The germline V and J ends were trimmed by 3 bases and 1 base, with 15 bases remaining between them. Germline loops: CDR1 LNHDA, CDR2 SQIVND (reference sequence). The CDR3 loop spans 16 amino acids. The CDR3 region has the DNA TGTGCCAGTAGTATCGGGGTTTGGGGACGGAACACTGAAGCTTTCTTT. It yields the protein CASSIGVWGRNTEAFF. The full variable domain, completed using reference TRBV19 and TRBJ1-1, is DGGITQSPKYLFRKEGQNVTLSCEQNLNHDAMYWYRQDPGQGLRLIYYSQIVNDFQKGDIAEGYSVSREKKESFPLTVTSAQKNPTAFYLCASSIGVWGRNTEAFFGQGTRLTVV.

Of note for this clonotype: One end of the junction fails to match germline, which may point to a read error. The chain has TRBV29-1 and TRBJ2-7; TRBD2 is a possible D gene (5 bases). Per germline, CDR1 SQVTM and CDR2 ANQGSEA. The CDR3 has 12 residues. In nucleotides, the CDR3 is TGCAGCGTTCAAGAGGGCCCCTACGAGCAGTACTTC. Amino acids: CSVQEGPYEQYF.

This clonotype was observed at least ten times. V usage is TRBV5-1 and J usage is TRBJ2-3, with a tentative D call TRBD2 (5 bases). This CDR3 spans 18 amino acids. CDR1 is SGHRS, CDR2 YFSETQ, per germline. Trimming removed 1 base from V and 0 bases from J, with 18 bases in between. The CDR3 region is CASSLLVQRRPSTDTQYF. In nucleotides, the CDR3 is TGCGCCAGCAGCTTGTTGGTACAGCGGAGGCCTAGCACAGATACGCAGTATTTT.

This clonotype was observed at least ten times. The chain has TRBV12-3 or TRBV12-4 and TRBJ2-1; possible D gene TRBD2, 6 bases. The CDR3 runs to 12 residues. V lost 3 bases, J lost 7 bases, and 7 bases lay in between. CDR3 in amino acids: CASSFLANEQFF. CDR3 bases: TGTGCCAGCAGTTTCCTAGCGAATGAGCAGTTCTTC.

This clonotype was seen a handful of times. The CDR3 spells CASVAGGTDTQYF. The CDR3 DNA reads as TGTGCCAGCGTTGCGGGAGGAACAGATACGCAGTATTTT. The V gene is TRBV7-9, the J gene TRBJ2-3; 8 bases align to TRBD2. Trimming removed 8 bases from V and 3 bases from J; junction bases left unmatched: 4. The CDR3 has 13 residues. Germline V lookup: CDR1 SEHNR, CDR2 FQNEAQ (reference sequence). The full variable domain, with the rest looked up from reference TRBV7-9 and TRBJ2-3, is DTGVSQNPRHKITKRGQNVTFRCDPISEHNRLYWYRQTLGQGPEFLTYFQNEAQLEKSRLLSDRFSAERPKGSFSTLEIQRTEQGDSAMYLCASVAGGTDTQYFGPGTRLTVL.

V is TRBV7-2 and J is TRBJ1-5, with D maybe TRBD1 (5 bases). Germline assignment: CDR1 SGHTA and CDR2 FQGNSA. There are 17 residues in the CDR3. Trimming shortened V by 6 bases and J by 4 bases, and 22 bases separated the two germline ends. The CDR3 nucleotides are TGTGCCAGCAGATTATCCGGGGTTGCGGGGCCAAATCAGCCCCAGCATTTT. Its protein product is CASRLSGVAGPNQPQHF.

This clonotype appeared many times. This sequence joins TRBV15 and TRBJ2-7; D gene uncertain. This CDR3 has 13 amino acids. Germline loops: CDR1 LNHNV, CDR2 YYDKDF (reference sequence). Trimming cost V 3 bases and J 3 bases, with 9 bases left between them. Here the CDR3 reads CATSRGSDYEQYV. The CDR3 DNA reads TGTGCCACCAGCAGGGGTTCTGACTACGAGCAGTACGTC.

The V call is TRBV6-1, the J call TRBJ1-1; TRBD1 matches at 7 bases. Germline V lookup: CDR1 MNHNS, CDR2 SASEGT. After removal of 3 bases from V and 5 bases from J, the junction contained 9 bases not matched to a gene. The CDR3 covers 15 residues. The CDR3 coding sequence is TGTGCCAGCAGTGAGACAGGGTTTTTAGGTACTGAAGCTTTCTTT. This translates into CASSETGFLGTEAFF.

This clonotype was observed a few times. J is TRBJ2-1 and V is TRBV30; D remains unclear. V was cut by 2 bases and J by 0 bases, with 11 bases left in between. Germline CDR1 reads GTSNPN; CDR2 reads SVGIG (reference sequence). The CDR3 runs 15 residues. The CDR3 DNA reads TGTGCCTGGAGTTTGGGTCCGAGCTCCTACAATGAGCAGTTCTTC. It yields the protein CAWSLGPSSYNEQFF.

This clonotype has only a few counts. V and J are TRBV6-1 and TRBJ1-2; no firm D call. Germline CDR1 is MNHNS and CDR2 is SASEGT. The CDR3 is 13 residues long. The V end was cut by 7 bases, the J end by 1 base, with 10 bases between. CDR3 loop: CASTDGFNYGYTF. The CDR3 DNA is TGTGCCAGCACGGACGGGTTTAACTATGGCTACACCTTC.

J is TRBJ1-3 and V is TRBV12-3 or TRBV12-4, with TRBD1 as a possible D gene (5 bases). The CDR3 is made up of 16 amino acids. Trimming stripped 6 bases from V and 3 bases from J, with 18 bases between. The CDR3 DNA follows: TGTGCCAGCAGCCCAGGGACGGAGTCTCTTGGAAACACCATATATTTT. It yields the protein CASSPGTESLGNTIYF.

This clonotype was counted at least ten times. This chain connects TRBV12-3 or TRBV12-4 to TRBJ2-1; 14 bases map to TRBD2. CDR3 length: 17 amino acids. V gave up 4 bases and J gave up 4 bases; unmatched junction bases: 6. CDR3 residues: CASSSTGTSGGYNEQFF. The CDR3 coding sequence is TGTGCCAGCAGTTCTACCGGGACTAGCGGGGGATACAATGAGCAGTTCTTC.

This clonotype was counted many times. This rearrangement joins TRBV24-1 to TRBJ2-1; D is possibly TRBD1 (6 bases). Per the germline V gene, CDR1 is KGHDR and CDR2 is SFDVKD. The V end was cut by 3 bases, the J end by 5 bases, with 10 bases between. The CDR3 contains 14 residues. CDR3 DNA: TGTGCCACCAGTGATCCGACAGGAAACAATGAGCAGTTCTTC. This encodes CATSDPTGNNEQFF.

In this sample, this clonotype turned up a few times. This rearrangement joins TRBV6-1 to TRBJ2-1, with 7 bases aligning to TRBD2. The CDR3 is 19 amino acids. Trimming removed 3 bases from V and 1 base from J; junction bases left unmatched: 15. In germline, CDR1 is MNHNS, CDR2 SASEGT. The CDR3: CASSDGYFEGGTSYNEQFF. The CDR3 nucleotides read TGTGCCAGCAGTGATGGGTATTTTGAGGGAGGGACTTCCTACAATGAGCAGTTCTTC.

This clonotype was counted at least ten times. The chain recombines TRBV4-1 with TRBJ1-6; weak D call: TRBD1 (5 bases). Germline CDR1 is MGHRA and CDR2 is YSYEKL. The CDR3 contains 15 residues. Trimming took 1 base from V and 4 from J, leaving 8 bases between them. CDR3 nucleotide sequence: TGCGCCAGCAGCCAAGGGCGGGGGTATAATTCACCCCTCCACTTT. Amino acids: CASSQGRGYNSPLHF.

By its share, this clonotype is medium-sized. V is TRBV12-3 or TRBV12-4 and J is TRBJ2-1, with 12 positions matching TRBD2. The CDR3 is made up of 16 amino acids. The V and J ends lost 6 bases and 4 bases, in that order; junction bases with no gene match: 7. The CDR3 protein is CASRPASGRGYNEQFF. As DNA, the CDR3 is TGTGCCAGCAGACCCGCTAGCGGGAGGGGGTACAATGAGCAGTTCTTC.

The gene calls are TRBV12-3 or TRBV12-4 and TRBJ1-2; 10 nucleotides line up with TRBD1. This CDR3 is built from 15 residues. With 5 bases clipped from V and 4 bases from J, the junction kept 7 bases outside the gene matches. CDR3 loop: CASSPLTGGGYGYTF. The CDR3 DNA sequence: TGTGCCAGCAGTCCGTTGACAGGGGGCGGCTATGGCTACACCTTC.

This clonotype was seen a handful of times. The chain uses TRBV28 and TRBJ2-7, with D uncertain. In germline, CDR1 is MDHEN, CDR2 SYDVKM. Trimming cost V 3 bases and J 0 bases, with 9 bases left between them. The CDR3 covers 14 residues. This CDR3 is CASSFGLPSYEQYF. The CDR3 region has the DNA TGTGCCAGCAGTTTTGGGCTACCCTCCTACGAGCAGTACTTC.

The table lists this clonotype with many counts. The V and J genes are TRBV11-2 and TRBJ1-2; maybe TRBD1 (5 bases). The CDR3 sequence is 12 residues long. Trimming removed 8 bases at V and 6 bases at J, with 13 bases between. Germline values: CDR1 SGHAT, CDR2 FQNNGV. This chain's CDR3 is CASGGTLHGYTF. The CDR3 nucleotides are TGTGCCAGCGGGGGGACGCTCCATGGCTACACCTTC.

DNA for the CDR3: TGTGCCAGCAGTTTCAAGGGGAAGGGTCAAGAGACCCAGTACTTC. Translation: CASSFKGKGQETQYF. This chain joins TRBV12-3 or TRBV12-4 and TRBJ2-5; maybe TRBD1 (5 bases). Trimming left V 3 bases short and J 2 bases short, with 13 bases between. The CDR3 length is 15 residues.